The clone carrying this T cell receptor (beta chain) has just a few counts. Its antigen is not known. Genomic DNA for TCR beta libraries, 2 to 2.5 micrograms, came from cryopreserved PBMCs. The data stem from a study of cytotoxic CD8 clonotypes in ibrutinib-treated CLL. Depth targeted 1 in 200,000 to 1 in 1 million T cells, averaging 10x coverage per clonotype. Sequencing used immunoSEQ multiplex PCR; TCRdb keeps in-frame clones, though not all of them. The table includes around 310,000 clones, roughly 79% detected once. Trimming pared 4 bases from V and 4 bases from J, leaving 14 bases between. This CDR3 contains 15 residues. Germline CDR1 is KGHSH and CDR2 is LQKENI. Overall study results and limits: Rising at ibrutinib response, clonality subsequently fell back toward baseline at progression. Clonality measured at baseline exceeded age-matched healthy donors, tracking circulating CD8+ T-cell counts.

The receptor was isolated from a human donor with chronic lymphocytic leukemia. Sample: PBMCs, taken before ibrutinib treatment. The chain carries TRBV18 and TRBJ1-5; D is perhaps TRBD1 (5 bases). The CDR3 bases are TGTGCCAGCTCACTTGACGGACAAGCGAATCAGCCCCAGCATTTT. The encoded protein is CASSLDGQANQPQHF. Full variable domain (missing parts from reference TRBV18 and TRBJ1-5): NAGVMQNPRHLVRRRGQEARLRCSPMKGHSHVYWYRQLPEEGLKFMVYLQKENIIDESGMPKERFSAEFPKEGPSILRIQQVVRGDSAAYFCASSLDGQANQPQHFGDGTRLSIL.